These 14 T cell receptor beta chains were all obtained from the same sample, sequenced in a study of cytomegalovirus exposure and HLA in healthy donors. 60 Vbeta and 13 Jbeta primers were used in PCR. Clones were sequenced by immunoSEQ multiplex PCR, and TCRdb holds only the in-frame ones, with some missing. The sample contains fewer than 40,000 clones, about 70% of which appear only once. Input material: PBMCs. All receptors derive from a man aged 35 to 55 in good health and CMV-seropositive.

This clone came up once. This chain connects TRBV5-5 to TRBJ1-1; no definite D call. The ends were cut back, 0 bases at V and 11 bases at J, with 14 bases in the middle. CDR1 SGHKS and CDR2 YYEKEE come from the germline V gene (reference sequence). The CDR3 contains 13 residues. CDR3 DNA sequence: TGTGCCAGCAGCTTGGCCACGGTCTGGTTGGCTTTCTTT. Translated: CASSLATVWLAFF. Full variable domain (remainder filled in from reference TRBV5-5 and TRBJ1-1): DAGVTQSPTHLIKTRGQQVTLRCSPISGHKSVSWYQQVLGQGPQFIFQYYEKEERGRGNFPDRFSARQFPNYSSELNVNALLLGDSALYLCASSLATVWLAFFGQGTRLTVV.

The chain has TRBV7-3 and TRBJ1-1; perhaps TRBD1 as D (6 bases). Germline V CDR1 and CDR2: SGHTA, FQGTGA. V was clipped by 5 bases and J by 1 base, with 14 bases between them. The CDR3 is 15 residues long. CDR3 nucleotide sequence: TGTGCCAGCAGCCACCTCTCACAGGGGAACACTGAAGCTTTCTTT. This gives the protein CASSHLSQGNTEAFF.

The rearrangement uses TRBV6-5 and TRBJ1-5, with 9 bases aligning to TRBD1. V lost 6 bases, J lost 6 bases, and 6 bases stayed unmatched. The germline gives CDR1 MNHEY, CDR2 SVGAGI. This CDR3 contains 14 residues. The CDR3 is CASRPGQGSQPQHF. CDR3 nucleotides: TGTGCCAGCAGGCCCGGACAGGGGAGTCAGCCCCAGCATTTT.

The gene calls are TRBV5-8 and TRBJ2-5; TRBD2 might be the D (6 bases). With the DNA end fitting TRBJ2-7 better, the J assignment may be wrong. Germline assignment: CDR1 SGHTS and CDR2 YDEGEE. The CDR3 consists of 15 residues. CDR3 in amino acids: CASSFKEGKSYEQYF. DNA of the CDR3: TGTGCCAGCAGCTTTAAGGAGGGGAAATCCTACGAGCAGTACTTC.

The V gene is TRBV14, the J gene TRBJ1-2, with 12 bases that match TRBD1. Germline V gene lookup returns CDR1 SGHDN and CDR2 FVKESK. Unmatched junction bases numbered 6, after V lost 6 bases and J lost 4 bases. This CDR3 spans 15 amino acids. CDR3 sequence reads: CASRGDRGPFYGYTF. As DNA, the CDR3 is TGTGCCAGCAGGGGGGACAGGGGGCCGTTCTATGGCTACACCTTC. The full variable domain, in which reference TRBV14 and TRBJ1-2 provide the parts outside the CDR3, is EAGVTQFPSHSVIEKGQTVTLRCDPISGHDNLYWYRRVMGKEIKFLLHFVKESKQDESGMPNNRFLAERTGGTYSTLKVQPAELEDSGVYFCASRGDRGPFYGYTFGSGTRLTVV.

The rearrangement joins TRBV5-1 to TRBJ1-3, with D hard to call. Germline CDR1 and CDR2: SGHRS and YFSETQ. This CDR3 spans 15 amino acids. Trimming pared 0 bases from V and 0 bases from J, leaving 7 bases between. The CDR3 nucleotides read TGCGCCAGCAGCTTGGACGGGAGCTCTGGAAACACCATATATTTT. Encoded protein: CASSLDGSSGNTIYF.

This clone has only one observation. The genes are TRBV5-6 and TRBJ2-5; 10 bases match TRBD1. Germline V gene data show CDR1 as SGHDT and CDR2 as YYEEEE. This CDR3 region has 15 residues. The J segment lost 3 bases and the V segment lost 3 bases, leaving 5 bases of the junction unmatched. In DNA form, the CDR3 reads TGTGCCAGCAGCTGGACAGGGGGTAAGAAAGAGACCCAGTACTTC. Protein product: CASSWTGGKKETQYF.

V is TRBV4-2 and J is TRBJ2-7, with TRBD2 matching over 8 bases. Germline V CDR1 and CDR2: LGHNA, YNFKEQ. The CDR3 contains 15 residues. Losses at the gene ends were 4 bases for V and 0 bases for J; bases not matched to a gene: 5. As DNA, the CDR3 is TGTGCCAGCAGCCGGTCCGCGGGGGGCTCCTACGAGCAGTACTTC. Translation: CASSRSAGGSYEQYF.

The CDR3 coding sequence is TGTGCCAGCAGTTTTACCCCGGGACATGCGAAGCACGAGCAGTACTTC. It yields the protein CASSFTPGHAKHEQYF. The chain is built from TRBV7-2 and TRBJ2-7, with a possible D match to TRBD1 (6 bases). This CDR3 region has 16 residues. The germline V and J ends were trimmed by 6 bases and 5 bases, with 23 bases remaining between them. Germline CDR1 reads SGHTA; CDR2 reads FQGNSA.

This clone appeared a single time. The rearrangement joins TRBV4-1 to TRBJ2-5; 7 positions match TRBD2. The end of the DNA aligns better with TRBJ2-7, so the J call may be wrong. Germline-derived CDR1 and CDR2 are MGHRA and YSYEKL. This CDR3 spans 15 amino acids. Here the CDR3 reads CASSQVWTSSYEQYF. In DNA, the CDR3 is TGCGCCAGCAGCCAAGTATGGACTAGCTCCTACGAGCAGTACTTC.

The table lists this clone with a few counts. The genes are TRBV6-1 and TRBJ2-1; D not resolved. V lost 1 base, J lost 4 bases, and 8 bases lay in between. Germline CDR1 and CDR2: MNHNS and SASEGT. The CDR3 length is 14 residues. The CDR3 sequence: CASSEVVEYNEQFF. Written as DNA, the CDR3 is TGTGCCAGCAGTGAAGTGGTCGAGTACAATGAGCAGTTCTTC.

The chain employs TRBV30 and TRBJ1-4, with a possible D match to TRBD1 (6 bases). The germline CDR1 and CDR2 sequences are GTSNPN and SVGIG (reference sequence). V gave up 0 bases and J gave up 7 bases, with 12 bases separating them. This CDR3 region has 14 residues. CDR3: CAWSVNGGSEKLFF. The CDR3 DNA reads as TGTGCCTGGAGTGTAAATGGGGGCTCTGAAAAACTGTTTTTT.

The rearrangement joins TRBV12-5 to TRBJ2-7, with 8 bases identical to TRBD1. The V and J ends lost 3 bases and 0 bases, in that order; junction bases with no gene match: 4. CDR3 size: 15 residues. The germline V gene encodes CDR1 LGHNT and CDR2 FRNRAP. CDR3 protein: CASGFSGTGSYEQYF. The CDR3 coding sequence is TGTGCTAGTGGTTTCTCCGGGACAGGCTCCTACGAGCAGTACTTC.

This clone was counted between two and nine times. The chain has TRBV7-3 and TRBJ1-5; tentatively, D is TRBD1 (5 bases). Germline values: CDR1 SGHTA, CDR2 FQGTGA. V lost 4 bases, J lost 1 base, and 11 bases lay in between. The CDR3 runs 15 residues. CDR3 DNA: TGTGCCAGCAGCTCTGGGGGGGGGAGCAATCAGCCCCAGCATTTT. It yields the protein CASSSGGGSNQPQHF.